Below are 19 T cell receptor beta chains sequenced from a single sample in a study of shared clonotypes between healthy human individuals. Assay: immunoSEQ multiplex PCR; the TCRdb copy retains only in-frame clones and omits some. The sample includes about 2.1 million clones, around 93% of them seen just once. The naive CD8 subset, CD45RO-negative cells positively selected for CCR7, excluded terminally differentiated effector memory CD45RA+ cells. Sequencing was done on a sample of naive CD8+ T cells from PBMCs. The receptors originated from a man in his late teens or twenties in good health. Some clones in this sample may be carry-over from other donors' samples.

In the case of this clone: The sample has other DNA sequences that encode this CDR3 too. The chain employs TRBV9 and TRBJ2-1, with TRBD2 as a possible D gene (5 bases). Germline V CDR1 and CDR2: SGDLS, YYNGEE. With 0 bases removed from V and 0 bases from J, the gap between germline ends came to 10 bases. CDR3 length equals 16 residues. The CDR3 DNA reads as TGTGCCAGCAGCGTAGGAGGGAAAAGCTCCTACAATGAGCAGTTCTTC. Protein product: CASSVGGKSSYNEQFF.

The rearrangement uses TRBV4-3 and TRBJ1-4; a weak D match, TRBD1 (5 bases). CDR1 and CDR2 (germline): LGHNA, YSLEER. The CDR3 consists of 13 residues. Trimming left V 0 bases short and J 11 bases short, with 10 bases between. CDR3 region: CASSQESRGKLFF. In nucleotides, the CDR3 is TGCGCCAGCAGCCAAGAGAGTAGGGGTAAACTGTTTTTT.

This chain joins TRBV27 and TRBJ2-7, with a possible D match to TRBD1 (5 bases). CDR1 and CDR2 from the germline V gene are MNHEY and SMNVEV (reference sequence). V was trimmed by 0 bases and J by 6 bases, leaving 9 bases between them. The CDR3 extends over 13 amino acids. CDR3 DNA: TGTGCCAGCAGTTTATCGTGGGGCTCCGAGCAGTACTTC. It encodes CASSLSWGSEQYF.

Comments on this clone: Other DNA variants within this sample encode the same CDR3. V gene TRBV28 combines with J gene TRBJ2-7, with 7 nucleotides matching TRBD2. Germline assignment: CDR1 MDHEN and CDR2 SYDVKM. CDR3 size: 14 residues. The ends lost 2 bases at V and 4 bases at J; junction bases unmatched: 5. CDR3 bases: TGTGCCAGCAGTTTAGGCGGGAGAGCATACGAGCAGTACTTC. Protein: CASSLGGRAYEQYF.

The CDR3, as DNA: TGTGCCAGCAGTCCCCGGACAGGGCCTACCCCCTACGAGCAGTACTTC. It codes for CASSPRTGPTPYEQYF. V and J are TRBV27 and TRBJ2-7; 8 nucleotides agree with TRBD1. Germline CDR1 reads MNHEY; CDR2 reads SMNVEV (reference sequence). J was trimmed by 2 bases and V by 5 bases; bases with no gene match: 11. CDR3 size: 16 residues.

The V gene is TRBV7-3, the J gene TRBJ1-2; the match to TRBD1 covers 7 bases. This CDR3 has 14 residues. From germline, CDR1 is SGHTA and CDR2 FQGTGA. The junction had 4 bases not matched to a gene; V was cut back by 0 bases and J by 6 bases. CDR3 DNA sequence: TGTGCCAGCAGCTTAACAGGGGGCGCAGATGGCTACACCTTC. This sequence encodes CASSLTGGADGYTF.

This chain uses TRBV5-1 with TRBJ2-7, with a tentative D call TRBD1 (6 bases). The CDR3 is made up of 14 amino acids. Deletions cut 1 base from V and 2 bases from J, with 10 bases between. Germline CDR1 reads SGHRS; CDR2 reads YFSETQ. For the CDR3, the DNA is TGCGCCAGCAGCTTGTCTACAGGGACCTACGAGCAGTACTTC. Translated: CASSLSTGTYEQYF. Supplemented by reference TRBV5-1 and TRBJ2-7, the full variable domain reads KAGVTQTPRYLIKTRGQQVTLSCSPISGHRSVSWYQQTPGQGLQFLFEYFSETQRNKGNFPGRFSGRQFSNSRSEMNVSTLELGDSALYLCASSLSTGTYEQYFGPGTRLTVT.

The CDR3 reads CASSRTQEEQYF. CDR3 DNA sequence: TGTGCCAGCAGCCGCACCCAGGAAGAGCAGTACTTC. The rearrangement links TRBV7-9 to TRBJ2-7; D is undetermined. V shed 5 bases and J shed 7 bases, with 12 bases lying between them. In germline, CDR1 is SEHNR, CDR2 FQNEAQ (reference sequence). The CDR3 length is 12 residues. Filled out from reference TRBV7-9 and TRBJ2-7, the complete variable domain reads DTGVSQNPRHKITKRGQNVTFRCDPISEHNRLYWYRQTLGQGPEFLTYFQNEAQLEKSRLLSDRFSAERPKGSFSTLEIQRTEQGDSAMYLCASSRTQEEQYFGPGTRLTVT.

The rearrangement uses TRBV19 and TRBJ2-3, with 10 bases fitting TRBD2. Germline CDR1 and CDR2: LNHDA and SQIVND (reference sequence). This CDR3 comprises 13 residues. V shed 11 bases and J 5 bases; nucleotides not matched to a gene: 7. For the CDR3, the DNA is TGTGCCTCCTACGGACTAGCGGAAGATACGCAGTATTTT. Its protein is CASYGLAEDTQYF.

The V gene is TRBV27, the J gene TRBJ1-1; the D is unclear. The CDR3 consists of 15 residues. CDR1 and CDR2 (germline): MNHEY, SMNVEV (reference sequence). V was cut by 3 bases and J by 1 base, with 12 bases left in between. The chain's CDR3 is CASSLAPVGNTEAFF. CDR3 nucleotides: TGTGCCAGCAGTTTGGCTCCGGTGGGGAACACTGAAGCTTTCTTT.

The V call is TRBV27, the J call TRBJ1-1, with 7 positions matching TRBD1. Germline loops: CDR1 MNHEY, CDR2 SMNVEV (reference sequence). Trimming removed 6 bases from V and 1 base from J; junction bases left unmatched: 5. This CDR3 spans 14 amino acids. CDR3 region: CASRITGANTEAFF. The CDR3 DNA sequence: TGTGCCAGCAGGATAACAGGGGCGAACACTGAAGCTTTCTTT.

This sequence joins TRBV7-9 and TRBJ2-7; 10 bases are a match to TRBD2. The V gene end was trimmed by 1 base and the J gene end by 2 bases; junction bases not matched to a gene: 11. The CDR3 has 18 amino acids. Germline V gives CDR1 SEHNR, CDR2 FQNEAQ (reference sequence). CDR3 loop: CASSLEASGRSATYEQYF. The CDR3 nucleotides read TGTGCCAGCAGCTTAGAAGCTAGCGGGAGAAGTGCTACCTACGAGCAGTACTTC.

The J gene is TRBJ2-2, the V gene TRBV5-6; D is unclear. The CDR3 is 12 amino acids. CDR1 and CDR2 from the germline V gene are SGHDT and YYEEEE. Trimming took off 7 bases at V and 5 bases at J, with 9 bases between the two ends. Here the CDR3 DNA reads TGTGCCAGCGGGTTTCGAACCGGGGAGCTGTTTTTT. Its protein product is CASGFRTGELFF.

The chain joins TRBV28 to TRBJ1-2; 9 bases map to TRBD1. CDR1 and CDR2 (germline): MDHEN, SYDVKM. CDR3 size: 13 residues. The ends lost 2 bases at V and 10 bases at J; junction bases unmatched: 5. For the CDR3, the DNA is TGTGCCAGCAGTTTAGATCGACAGGGGGACTACACCTTC. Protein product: CASSLDRQGDYTF.

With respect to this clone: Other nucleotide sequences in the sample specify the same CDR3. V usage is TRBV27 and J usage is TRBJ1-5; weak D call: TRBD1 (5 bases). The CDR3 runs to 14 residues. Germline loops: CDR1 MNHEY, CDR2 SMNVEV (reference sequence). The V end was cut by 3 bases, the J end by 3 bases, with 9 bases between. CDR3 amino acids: CASSFRASNQPQHF. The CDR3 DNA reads TGTGCCAGCAGTTTCAGGGCCTCCAATCAGCCCCAGCATTTT.

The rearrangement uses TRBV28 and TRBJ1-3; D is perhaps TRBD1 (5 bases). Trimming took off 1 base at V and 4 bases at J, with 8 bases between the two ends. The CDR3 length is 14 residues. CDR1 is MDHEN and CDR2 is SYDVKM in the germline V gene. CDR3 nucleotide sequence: TGTGCCAGCAGTTTATCAGGGTTGGGAAACACCATATATTTT. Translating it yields CASSLSGLGNTIYF.

CDR3 nucleotide sequence: TGTGCCTGGACCCACGGCAGGGAAATACTTACGTATGGCTACACCTTC. It encodes CAWTHGREILTYGYTF. This chain links TRBV30 with TRBJ1-2; perhaps TRBD1 as D (5 bases). Trimming took off 4 bases at V and 5 bases at J, with 23 bases between the two ends. CDR1 is GTSNPN, CDR2 SVGIG, per germline (reference sequence). CDR3 length: 16 residues.

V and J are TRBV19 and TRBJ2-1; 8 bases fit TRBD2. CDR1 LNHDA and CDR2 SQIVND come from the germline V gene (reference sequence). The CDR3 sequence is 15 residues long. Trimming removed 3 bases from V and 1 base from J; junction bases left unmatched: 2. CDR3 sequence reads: CASSMVAGSYNEQFF. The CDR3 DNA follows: TGTGCCAGTAGTATGGTAGCGGGGTCCTACAATGAGCAGTTCTTC. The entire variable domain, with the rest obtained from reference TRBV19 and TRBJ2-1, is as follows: DGGITQSPKYLFRKEGQNVTLSCEQNLNHDAMYWYRQDPGQGLRLIYYSQIVNDFQKGDIAEGYSVSREKKESFPLTVTSAQKNPTAFYLCASSMVAGSYNEQFFGPGTRLTVL.

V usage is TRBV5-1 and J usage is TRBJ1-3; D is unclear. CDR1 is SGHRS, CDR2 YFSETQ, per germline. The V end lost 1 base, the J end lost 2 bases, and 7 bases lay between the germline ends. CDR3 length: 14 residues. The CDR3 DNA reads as TGCGCCAGCAGCTTGTCGGGAACTGGAAACACCATATATTTT. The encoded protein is CASSLSGTGNTIYF.